This record looks at one TCR beta chain sequence and its context. Its antigen has not been determined. No much larger clonotype is one base removed from it; base qualities were not supplied. This sample is drawn from a study of T cell changes during pregnancy in multiple sclerosis (dated by TCRdb to about 2019). Looking at the study overall: The study examined how the T cell repertoire changed over the course of pregnancy in women with multiple sclerosis.

Library preparation used the immunoSEQ multiplex PCR assay. TCRdb limited this immuneACCESS table to in-frame rearrangements with V and J called. A share of clones is missing; checked studies link under half to unresolved V genes, and the rest is unexplained. The sample table lists about 70,000 clones, approximately 94% of them with a count of one. The ten largest clones capture 0.58% of the sample. The CDR3, from cysteine to phenylalanine, totals 11 residues. The DNA shown is the 33-base CDR3, in frame from base 1. CDR1 and CDR2 are read off the germline V gene (reference sequence) as DFQATT and SNEGSKA. V was cut back by 5 bases and J by 7 bases, leaving a gap of 11 bases between them.

Specimen: peripheral blood, collected in the third trimester of pregnancy. The chain employs TRBV20-1 and TRBJ2-5; tentative D gene TRBD2, with 6 bases matching. This sequence was found in a female donor with multiple sclerosis, enrolled in a pregnancy study. The CDR3 protein sequence reads: CSARTTVTQYF. The bases are TGCAGTGCTCGGACTACCGTGACCCAGTACTTC.